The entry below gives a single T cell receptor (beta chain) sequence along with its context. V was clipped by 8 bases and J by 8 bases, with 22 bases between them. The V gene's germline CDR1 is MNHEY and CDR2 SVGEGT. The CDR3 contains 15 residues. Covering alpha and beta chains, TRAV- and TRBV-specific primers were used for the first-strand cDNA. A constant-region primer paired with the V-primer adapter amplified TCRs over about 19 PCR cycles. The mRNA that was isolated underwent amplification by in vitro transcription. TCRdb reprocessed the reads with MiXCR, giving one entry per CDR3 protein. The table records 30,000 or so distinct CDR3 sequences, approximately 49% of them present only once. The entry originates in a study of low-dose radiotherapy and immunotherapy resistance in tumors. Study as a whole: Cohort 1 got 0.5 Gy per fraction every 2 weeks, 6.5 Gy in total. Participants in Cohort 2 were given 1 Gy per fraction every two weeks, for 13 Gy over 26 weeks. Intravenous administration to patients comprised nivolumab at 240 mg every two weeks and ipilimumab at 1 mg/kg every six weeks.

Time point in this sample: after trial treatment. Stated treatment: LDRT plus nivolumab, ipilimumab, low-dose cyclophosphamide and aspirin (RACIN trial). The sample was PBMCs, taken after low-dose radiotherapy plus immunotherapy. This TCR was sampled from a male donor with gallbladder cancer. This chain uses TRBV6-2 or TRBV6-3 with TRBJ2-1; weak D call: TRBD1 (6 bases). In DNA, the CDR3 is TGTGCCAGCGGATACAGGGCGAACGTGAGGGATGAGCAGTTCTTC. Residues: CASGYRANVRDEQFF.